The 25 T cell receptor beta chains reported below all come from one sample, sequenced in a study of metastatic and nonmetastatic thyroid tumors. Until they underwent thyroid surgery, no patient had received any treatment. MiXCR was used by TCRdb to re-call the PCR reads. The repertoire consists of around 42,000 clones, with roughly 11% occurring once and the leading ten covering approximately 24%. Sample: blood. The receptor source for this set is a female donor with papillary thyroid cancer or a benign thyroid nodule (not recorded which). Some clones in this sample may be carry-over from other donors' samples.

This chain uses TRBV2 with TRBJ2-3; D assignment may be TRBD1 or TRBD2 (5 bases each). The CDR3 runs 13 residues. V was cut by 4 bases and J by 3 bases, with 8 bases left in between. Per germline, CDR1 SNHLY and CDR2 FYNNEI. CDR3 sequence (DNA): TGTGCCAGCAGTGGGGGGAGAACAGATACGCAGTATTTT. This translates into CASSGGRTDTQYF.

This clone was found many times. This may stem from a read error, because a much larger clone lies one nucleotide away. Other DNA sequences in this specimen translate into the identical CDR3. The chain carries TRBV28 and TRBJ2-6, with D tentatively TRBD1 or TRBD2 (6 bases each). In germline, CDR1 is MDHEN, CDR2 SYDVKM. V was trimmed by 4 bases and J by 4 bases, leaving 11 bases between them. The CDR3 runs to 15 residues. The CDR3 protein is CASSSGGPGANVLTF. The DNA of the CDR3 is TGTGCCAGCAGTTCCGGGGGCCCGGGGGCCAACGTCCTGACTTTC.

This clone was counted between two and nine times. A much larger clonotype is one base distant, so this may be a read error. As DNA, the CDR3 is TGTGCCACCAGCAGAGGTGGGAGGGGGAGGAGAGAAAAACTGTTTTTT. Its protein is CATSRGGRGRREKLFF. The V call is TRBV15, the J call TRBJ1-4, with D possibly matching TRBD1 (6 bases). Germline-derived CDR1 and CDR2 are LNHNV and YYDKDF (reference sequence). V lost 1 base, J lost 8 bases, and 17 bases lay in between. The CDR3 extends over 16 amino acids. The full variable domain, in which reference TRBV15 and TRBJ1-4 provide the parts outside the CDR3, is DAMVIQNPRYQVTQFGKPVTLSCSQTLNHNVMYWYQQKSSQAPKLLFHYYDKDFNNEADTPDNFQSRRPNTSFCFLDIRSPGLGDTAMYLCATSRGGRGRREKLFFGSGTQLSVL.

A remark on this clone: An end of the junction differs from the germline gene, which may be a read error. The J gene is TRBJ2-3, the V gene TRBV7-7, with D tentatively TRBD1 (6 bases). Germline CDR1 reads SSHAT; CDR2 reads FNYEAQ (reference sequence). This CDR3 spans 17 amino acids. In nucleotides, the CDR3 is TGTGCTAGCAGCTTAGCACCAACAGGGTTGGGGACAGATACGCAGTATTTT. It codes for CASSLAPTGLGTDTQYF.

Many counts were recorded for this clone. As DNA, the CDR3 is TGTGCCAGCAGCGTGGATCTGCGGGGCTACAATGAGCAGTTCTTC. It is translated as CASSVDLRGYNEQFF. The genes are TRBV9 and TRBJ2-1; D is possibly TRBD2 (6 bases). The CDR3 is made up of 15 amino acids. Trimming cost V 2 bases and J 3 bases, with 12 bases left between them. Germline CDR1 and CDR2: SGDLS and YYNGEE. Filled out from reference TRBV9 and TRBJ2-1, the complete variable domain reads DSGVTQTPKHLITATGQRVTLRCSPRSGDLSVYWYQQSLDQGLQFLIQYYNGEERAKGNILERFSAQQFPDLHSELNLSSLELGDSALYFCASSVDLRGYNEQFFGPGTRLTVL.

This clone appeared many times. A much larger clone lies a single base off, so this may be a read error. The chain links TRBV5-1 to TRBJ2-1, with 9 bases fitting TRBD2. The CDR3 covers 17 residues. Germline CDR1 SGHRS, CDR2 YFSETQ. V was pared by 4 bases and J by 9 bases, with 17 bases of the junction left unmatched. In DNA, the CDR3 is TGCGCCAGCAGCCCTCCTCTTAGCGGGAGCGTTGGTAGTGAGCAGTTCTTC. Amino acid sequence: CASSPPLSGSVGSEQFF.

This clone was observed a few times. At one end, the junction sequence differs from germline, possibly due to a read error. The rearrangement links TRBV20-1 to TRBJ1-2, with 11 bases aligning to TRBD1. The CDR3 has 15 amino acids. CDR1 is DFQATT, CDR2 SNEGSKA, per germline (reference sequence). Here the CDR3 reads CSARESGQGDYVYTF. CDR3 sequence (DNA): TGCAGTGCTAGAGAGTCGGGACAGGGGGACTATGTCTACACCTTC.

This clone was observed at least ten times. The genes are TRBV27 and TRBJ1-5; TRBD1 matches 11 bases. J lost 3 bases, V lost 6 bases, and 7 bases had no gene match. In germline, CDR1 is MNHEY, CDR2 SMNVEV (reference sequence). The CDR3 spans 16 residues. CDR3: CASRKGTGGNNQPQHF. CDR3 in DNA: TGTGCCAGCAGAAAAGGGACAGGGGGTAACAATCAGCCCCAGCATTTT.

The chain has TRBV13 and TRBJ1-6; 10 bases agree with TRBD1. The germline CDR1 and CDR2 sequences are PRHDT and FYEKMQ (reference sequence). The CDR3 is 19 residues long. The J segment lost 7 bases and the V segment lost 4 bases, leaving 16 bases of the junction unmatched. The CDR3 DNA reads TGTGCCAGCAGCTCGAAGGCGGGACAGGGGAGTTCGCGGAATTCACCCCTCCACTTT. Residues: CASSSKAGQGSSRNSPLHF.

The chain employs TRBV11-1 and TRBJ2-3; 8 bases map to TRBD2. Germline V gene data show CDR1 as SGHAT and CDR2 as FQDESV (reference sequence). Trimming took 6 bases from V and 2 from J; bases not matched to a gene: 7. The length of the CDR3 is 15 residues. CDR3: CASRNSGINTDTQYF. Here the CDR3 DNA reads TGTGCCAGCAGAAATAGCGGGATAAACACAGATACGCAGTATTTT.

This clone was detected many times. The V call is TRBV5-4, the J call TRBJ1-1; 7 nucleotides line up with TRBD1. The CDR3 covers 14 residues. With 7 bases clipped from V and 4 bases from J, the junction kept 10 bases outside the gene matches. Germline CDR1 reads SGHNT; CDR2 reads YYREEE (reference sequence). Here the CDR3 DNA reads TGTGCCAGCTACAAGGGGGCTGGGGCCACTGAAGCTTTCTTT. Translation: CASYKGAGATEAFF.

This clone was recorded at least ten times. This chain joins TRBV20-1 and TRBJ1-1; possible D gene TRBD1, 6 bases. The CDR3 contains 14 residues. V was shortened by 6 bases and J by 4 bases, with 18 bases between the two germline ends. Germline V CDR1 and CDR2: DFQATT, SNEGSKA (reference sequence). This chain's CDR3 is CSAPSLGGATEAFF. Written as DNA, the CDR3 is TGCAGTGCGCCGTCCCTAGGGGGTGCCACTGAAGCTTTCTTT.

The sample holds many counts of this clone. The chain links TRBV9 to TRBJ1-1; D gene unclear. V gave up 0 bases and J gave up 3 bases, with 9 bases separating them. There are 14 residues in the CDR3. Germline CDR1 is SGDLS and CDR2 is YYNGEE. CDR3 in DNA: TGTGCCAGCAGCGTAGATTATGGAGACACTGAAGCTTTCTTT. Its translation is CASSVDYGDTEAFF.

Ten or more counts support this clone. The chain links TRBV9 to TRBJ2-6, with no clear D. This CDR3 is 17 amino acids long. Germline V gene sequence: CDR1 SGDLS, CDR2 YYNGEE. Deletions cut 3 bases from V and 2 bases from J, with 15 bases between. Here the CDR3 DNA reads TGTGCCAGCAGCGCCTTAAGGGCGCGTGCTGGGGCCAACGTCCTGACTTTC. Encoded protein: CASSALRARAGANVLTF.

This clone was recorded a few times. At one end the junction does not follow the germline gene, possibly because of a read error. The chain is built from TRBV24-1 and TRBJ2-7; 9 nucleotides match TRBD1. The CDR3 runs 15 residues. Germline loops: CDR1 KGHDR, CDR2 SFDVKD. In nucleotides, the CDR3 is TGTGCCATCAGTGACCCCGGACAGGGGTCTCCTGAGCAGTACTTC. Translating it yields CAISDPGQGSPEQYF.

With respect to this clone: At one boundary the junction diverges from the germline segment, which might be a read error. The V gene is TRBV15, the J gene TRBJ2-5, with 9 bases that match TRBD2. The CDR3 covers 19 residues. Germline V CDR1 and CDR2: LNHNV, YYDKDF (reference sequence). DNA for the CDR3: TGTGCCACCAGCAGCGACCTTGGACTAGCGAGAGGCAATCAAGAGACCAAGTACTTC. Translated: CATSSDLGLARGNQETKYF. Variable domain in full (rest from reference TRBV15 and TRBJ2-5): DAMVIQNPRYQVTQFGKPVTLSCSQTLNHNVMYWYQQKSSQAPKLLFHYYDKDFNNEADTPDNFQSRRPNTSFCFLDIRSPGLGDTAMYLCATSSDLGLARGNQETKYFGPGTRLLVL.

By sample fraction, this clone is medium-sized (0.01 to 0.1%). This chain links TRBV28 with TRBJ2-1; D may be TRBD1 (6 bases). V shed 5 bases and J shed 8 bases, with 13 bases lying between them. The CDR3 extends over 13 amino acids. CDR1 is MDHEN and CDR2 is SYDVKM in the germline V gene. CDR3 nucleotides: TGTGCCAGCAGTGACAGGTCTCGGTATGAGCAGTTCTTC. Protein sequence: CASSDRSRYEQFF.

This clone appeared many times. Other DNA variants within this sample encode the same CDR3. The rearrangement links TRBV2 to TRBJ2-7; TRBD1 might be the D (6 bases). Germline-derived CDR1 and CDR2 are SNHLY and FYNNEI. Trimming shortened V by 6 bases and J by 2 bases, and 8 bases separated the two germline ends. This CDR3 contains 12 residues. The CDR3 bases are TGTGCCAGCAGGGACAGTACCTACGAGCAGTACTTC. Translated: CASRDSTYEQYF.

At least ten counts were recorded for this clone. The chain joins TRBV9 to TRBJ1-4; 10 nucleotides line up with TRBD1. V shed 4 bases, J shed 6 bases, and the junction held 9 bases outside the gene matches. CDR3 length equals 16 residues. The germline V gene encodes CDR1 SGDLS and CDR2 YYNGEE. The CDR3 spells CASSSTGQGVYEKLFF. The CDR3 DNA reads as TGTGCCAGCAGCTCTACAGGACAGGGGGTTTATGAAAAACTGTTTTTT.

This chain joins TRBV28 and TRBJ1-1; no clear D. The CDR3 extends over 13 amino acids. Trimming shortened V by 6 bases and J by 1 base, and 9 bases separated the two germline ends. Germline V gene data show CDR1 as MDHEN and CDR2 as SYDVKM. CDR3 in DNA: TGTGCCAGCAGGCCTCAGAGGAACACTGAAGCTTTCTTT. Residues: CASRPQRNTEAFF.

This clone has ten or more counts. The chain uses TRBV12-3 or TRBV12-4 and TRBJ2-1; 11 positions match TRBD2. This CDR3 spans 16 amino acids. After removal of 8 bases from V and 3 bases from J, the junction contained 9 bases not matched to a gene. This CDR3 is CASGVGTSGIYNEQFF. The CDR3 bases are TGTGCCAGCGGGGTGGGGACTAGCGGAATCTACAATGAGCAGTTCTTC.

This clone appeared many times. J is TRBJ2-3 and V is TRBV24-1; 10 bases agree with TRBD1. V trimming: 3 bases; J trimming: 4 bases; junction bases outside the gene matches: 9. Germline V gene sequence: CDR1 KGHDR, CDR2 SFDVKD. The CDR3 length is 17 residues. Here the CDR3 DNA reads TGTGCCACCAGTGATCCCCGGACAGGGGGGAGAGCAGATACGCAGTATTTT. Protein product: CATSDPRTGGRADTQYF.

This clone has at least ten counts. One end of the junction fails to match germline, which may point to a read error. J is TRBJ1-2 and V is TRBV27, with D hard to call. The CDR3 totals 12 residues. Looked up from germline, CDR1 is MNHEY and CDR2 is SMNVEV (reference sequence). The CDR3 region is CASSFSGKRAYF. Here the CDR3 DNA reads TGTGCCAGCAGTTTCTCGGGCAAGAGGGCGTACTTC.

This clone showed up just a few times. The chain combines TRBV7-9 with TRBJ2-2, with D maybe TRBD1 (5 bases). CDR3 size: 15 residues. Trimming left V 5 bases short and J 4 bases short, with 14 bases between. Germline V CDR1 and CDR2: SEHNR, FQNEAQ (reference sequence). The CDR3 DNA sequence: TGTGCCAGCAGCCCCTCGACAGTCCCCACCGGGGAGCTGTTTTTT. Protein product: CASSPSTVPTGELFF.

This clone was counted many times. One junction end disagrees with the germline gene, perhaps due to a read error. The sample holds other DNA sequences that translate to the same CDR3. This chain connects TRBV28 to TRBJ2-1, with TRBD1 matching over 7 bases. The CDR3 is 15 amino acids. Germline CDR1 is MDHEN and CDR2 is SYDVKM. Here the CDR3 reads CASSIRGRGYNEQFF. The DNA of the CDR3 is TGTGCCAGCAGCATTAGGGGGCGCGGGTACAACGAGCAGTTCTTC.